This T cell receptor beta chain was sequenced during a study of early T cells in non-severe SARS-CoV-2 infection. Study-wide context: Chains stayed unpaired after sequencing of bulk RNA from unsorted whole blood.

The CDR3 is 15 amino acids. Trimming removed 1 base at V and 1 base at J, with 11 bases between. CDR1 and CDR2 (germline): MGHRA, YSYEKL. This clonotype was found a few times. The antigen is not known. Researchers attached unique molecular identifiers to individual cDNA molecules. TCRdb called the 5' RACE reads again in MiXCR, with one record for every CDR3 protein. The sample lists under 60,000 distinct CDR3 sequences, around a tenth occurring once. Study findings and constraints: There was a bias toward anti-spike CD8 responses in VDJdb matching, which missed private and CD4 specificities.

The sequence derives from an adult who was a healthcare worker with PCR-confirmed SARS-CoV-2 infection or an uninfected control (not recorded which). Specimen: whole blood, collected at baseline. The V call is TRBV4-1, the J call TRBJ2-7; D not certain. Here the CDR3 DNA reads TGCGCCAGCAGCCAAGTGTCTGTGTTTTCCTACGAGCAGTACTTC. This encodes CASSQVSVFSYEQYF.